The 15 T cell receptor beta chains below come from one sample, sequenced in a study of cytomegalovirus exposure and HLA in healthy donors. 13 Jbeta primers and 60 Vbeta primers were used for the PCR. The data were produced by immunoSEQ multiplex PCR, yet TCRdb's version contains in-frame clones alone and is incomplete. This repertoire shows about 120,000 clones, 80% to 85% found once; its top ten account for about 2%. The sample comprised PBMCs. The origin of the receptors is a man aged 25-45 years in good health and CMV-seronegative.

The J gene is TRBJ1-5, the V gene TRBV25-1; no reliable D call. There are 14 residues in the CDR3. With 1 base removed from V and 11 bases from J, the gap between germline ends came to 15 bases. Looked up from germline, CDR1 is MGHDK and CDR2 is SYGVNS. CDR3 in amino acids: CASSESRTDRAQHF. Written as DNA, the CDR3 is TGTGCCAGCAGTGAATCACGGACTGATCGGGCCCAGCATTTT.

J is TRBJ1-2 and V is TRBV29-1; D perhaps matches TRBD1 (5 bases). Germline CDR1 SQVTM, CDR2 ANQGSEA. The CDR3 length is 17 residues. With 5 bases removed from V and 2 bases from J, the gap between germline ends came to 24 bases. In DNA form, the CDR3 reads TGCAGCGTTCCCCCTTATTATATCAGCCGGGGGAACTATGGCTACACCTTC. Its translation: CSVPPYYISRGNYGYTF.

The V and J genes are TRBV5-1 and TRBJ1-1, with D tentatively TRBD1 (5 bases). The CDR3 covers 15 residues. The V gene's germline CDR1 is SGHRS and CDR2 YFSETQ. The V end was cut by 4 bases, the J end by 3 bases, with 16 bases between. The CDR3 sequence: CASSPRGSLDTEAFF. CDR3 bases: TGCGCCAGCAGCCCTCGGGGGTCGCTAGACACTGAAGCTTTCTTT. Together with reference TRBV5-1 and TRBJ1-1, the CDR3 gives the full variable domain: KAGVTQTPRYLIKTRGQQVTLSCSPISGHRSVSWYQQTPGQGLQFLFEYFSETQRNKGNFPGRFSGRQFSNSRSEMNVSTLELGDSALYLCASSPRGSLDTEAFFGQGTRLTVV.

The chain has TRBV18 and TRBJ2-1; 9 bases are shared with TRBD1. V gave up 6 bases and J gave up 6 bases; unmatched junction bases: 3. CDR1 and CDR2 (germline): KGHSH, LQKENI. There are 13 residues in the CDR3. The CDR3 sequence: CASSRDRANEQFF. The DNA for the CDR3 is TGTGCCAGCTCGCGGGACAGGGCCAATGAGCAGTTCTTC.

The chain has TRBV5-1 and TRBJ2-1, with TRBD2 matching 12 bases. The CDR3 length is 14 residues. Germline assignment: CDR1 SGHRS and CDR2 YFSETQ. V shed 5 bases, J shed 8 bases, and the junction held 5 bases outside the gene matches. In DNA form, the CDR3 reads TGCGCCAGCAGGGACACTAGCGGGAGGCATGAGCAGTTCTTC. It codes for CASRDTSGRHEQFF.

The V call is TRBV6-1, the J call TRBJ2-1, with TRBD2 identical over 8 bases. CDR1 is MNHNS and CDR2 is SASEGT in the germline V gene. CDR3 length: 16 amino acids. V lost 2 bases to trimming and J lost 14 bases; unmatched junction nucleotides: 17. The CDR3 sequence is CASSEMRAGLVVGEFF. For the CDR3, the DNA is TGTGCCAGCAGTGAAATGAGGGCGGGACTAGTAGTAGGAGAGTTCTTC.

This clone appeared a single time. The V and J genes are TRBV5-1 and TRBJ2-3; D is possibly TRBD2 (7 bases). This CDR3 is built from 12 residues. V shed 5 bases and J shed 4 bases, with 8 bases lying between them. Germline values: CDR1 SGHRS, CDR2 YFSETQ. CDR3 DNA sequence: TGCGCCAGCAGGGGGGGGCCAGATACGCAGTATTTT. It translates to CASRGGPDTQYF.

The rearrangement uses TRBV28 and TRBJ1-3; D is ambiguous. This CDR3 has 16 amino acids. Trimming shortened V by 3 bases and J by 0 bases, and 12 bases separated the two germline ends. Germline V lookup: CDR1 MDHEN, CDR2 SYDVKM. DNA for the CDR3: TGTGCCAGCAGTTTCCGAGTCCTTCTCTCTGGAAACACCATATATTTT. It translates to CASSFRVLLSGNTIYF.

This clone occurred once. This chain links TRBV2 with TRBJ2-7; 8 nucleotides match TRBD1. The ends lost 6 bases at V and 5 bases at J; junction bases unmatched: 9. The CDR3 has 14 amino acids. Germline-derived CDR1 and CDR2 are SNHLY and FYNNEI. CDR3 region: CASSRTGMVNEQYF. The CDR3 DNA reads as TGTGCCAGCAGCCGGACAGGGATGGTAAACGAGCAGTACTTC.

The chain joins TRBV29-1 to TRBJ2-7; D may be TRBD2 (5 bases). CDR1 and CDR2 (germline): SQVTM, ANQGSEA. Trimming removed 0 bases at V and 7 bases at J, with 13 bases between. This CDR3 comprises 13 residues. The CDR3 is CSVEDTTRREQYF. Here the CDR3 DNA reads TGCAGCGTTGAAGATACGACCCGGAGGGAGCAGTACTTC.

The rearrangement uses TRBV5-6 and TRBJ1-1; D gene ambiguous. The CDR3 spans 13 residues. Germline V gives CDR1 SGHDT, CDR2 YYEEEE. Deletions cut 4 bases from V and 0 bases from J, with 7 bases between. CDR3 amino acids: CASSLGVNTEAFF. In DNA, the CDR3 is TGTGCCAGCAGCCTCGGGGTGAACACTGAAGCTTTCTTT.

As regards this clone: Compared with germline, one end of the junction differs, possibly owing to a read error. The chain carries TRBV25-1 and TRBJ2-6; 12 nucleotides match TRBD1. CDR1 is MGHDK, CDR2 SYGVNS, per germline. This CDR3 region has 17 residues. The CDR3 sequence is CASLGQGADSGANGLTF. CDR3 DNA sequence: TGTGCCAGCCTGGGACAGGGGGCCGACTCTGGGGCCAACGGCCTGACTTTC.

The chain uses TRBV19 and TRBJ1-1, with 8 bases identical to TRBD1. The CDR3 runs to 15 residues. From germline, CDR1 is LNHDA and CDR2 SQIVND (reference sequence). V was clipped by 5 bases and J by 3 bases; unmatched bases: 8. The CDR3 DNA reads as TGTGCCAGTAGTCCCGGACAGGGACTATACACTGAAGCTTTCTTT. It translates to CASSPGQGLYTEAFF.

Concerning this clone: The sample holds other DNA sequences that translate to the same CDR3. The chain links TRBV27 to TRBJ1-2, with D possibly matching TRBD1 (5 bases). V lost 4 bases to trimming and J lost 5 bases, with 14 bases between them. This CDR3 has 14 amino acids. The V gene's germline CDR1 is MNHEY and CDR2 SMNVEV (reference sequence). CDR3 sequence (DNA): TGTGCCAGCAGTTCCAGCGGGACTCGTTATGGCTACACCTTC. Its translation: CASSSSGTRYGYTF.

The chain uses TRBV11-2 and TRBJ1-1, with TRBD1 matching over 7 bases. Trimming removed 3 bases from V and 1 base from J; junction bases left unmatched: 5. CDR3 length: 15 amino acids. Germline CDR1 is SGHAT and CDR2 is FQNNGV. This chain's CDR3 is CASSFPRTGNTEAFF. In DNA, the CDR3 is TGTGCCAGCAGCTTTCCTAGGACAGGGAACACTGAAGCTTTCTTT.